This T cell receptor beta chain emerged from a study of blood T cell repertoires in COVID-19 (TCRdb year 2020). As for the study more broadly: Samples covering the acute and convalescent phases of COVID-19 were provided by collaborators in the United States, Italy and Spain. Nearly every sample came with metadata listing a de-identified subject ID, COVID-19 status, age in years and sex. Samples were obtained from the ongoing ImmuneRACE study (first 160 participants) and from some 1,300 subjects provided by 6 global collaborators. The repertoires were released in a freely available public database intended as a resource for research on the immune response to SARS-CoV-2. Where HLA class I and class II types were available, the types were taken from metadata supplied by the sample provider, not from assay-based typing. The prospective study material was composed of cDNA or gDNA derived from T cells, B-cell-depleted T cells, or PBMCs. The dataset comprised deeply sampled blood TCRbeta repertoires from subjects exposed to, actively infected with, or recovered from COVID-19.

The immunoSEQ Assay, a bias-controlled multiplex PCR, was used to amplify TCRbeta CDR3 regions from genomic DNA. The original methods were these. The number of nucleated cells in each sample was estimated from the amplification of reference gene primers within the assay. To quantify the absolute abundance of each unique TCRbeta CDR3 rearrangement, sequence reads were collapsed and filtered. For each sample, productive Simpson clonality was calculated as the square root of Simpson's diversity index over productive rearrangements. TCRdb took this table from immuneACCESS and kept in-frame rearrangements with V and J called. Such tables lack part of the clones; where checked against another copy, unresolved V genes explain under half of the gap, and the rest is unexplained. V, J and clone size were drawn from that table, and D and trimming were deduced from the DNA. A total of about 490,000 clones appear in this sample, approximately 83% of them only once. About 3% of the sample belongs to the ten largest clones.

Collaborating institutions collected whole blood in K2EDTA tubes following their own protocols. For TCRbeta analysis, collaborators shipped samples as frozen whole blood, isolated PBMCs, or DNA extracted from either of those sample types. Spanning cysteine to phenylalanine, the CDR3 consists of 14 amino acids. The sequence is cut down to CDR3 DNA, 42 bases in frame from base 1. V trim: 3 bases; J trim: 2 bases; unmatched bases: 3. From the germline V gene (reference sequence), CDR1 is MNHEY and CDR2 is SMNVEV. The paper as a whole reports these results and caveats: The quantity of clinical and demographic metadata differed by source and by participant and was supplied without curation.

A note on this clone: Its antigen is not yet known. Qualities for individual bases were not recorded, and no much larger clone is one base off.

The sequence was obtained from a human donor in a cohort sampled during active COVID-19. The V and J genes are TRBV27 and TRBJ2-7; 8 central bases correspond to TRBD2. The specimen was peripheral blood. The nucleotide sequence reads as follows: TGTGCCAGCAGTTTTAGCGGGACCACCTACGAGCAGTACTTC. Translated, it reads CASSFSGTTYEQYF.